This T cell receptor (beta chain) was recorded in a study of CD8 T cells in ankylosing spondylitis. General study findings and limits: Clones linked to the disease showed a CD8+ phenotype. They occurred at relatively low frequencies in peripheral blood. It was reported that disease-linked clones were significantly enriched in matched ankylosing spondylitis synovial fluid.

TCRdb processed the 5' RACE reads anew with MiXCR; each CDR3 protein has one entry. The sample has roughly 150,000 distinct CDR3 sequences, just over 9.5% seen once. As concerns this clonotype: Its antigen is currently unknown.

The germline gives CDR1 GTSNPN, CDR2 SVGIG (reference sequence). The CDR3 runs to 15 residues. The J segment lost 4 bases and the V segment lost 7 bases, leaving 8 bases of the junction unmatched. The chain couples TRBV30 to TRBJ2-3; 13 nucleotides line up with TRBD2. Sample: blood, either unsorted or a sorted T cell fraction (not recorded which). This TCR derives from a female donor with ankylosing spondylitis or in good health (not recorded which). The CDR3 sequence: CAYGLAGVLADTQYF. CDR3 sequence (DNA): TGTGCCTACGGACTAGCGGGAGTTTTAGCAGATACGCAGTATTTT.